This T cell receptor beta chain was recorded in a study of memory CD4+ T cells and cytomegalovirus serostatus. The sort gate was single viable CD3+CD4+CD8-CD45RO+ cells for memory CD4+ T cells. Donors' CMV status reflects serum IgG against pp150, pp28, p38, p52. Study results and limitations: Each of fewer than 80 CMV-associated TCRbeta sequences occurred in one to five individuals.

Assay used: immunoSEQ multiplex PCR; TCRdb lists only in-frame clones, some missing. Seen here are some 44,000 clones, around 72% observed once, and the top ten hold approximately 0.55%. Comment on this clone: The antigen is unknown.

The CDR3 loop spans 15 amino acids. Germline loops: CDR1 ENHRY, CDR2 SYGVKD. V lost 6 bases, J lost 0 bases, and 3 bases stayed unmatched. This clonotype was obtained from an adult in good health and CMV-seronegative. Sequencing was carried out using memory CD4+ T cells from blood. The chain employs TRBV10-3 and TRBJ1-1; the match to TRBD1 covers 11 bases. Written as DNA, the CDR3 is TGTGCCATCAGCAGGACAGGGGGCCTGAACACTGAAGCTTTCTTT. Its protein product is CAISRTGGLNTEAFF.